This is a list of T cell receptor beta chains from one sample in a study of T cells after posttransplantation cyclophosphamide. Clones were read by immunoSEQ multiplex PCR, and TCRdb kept only the in-frame ones, dropping some. The repertoire holds about 1,900 clones, with about 80% as singletons. The input for sequencing was PBMCs, taken around 280 days after allogeneic stem cell transplant with posttransplant cyclophosphamide. All receptors come from a male patient aged 30 to 40 who received an allogeneic stem cell transplant from a related donor, was CMV-positive, and had acute GVHD only. Some T cells may be supplied by the graft donor. Both conserved end residues are part of each CDR3. D genes are given only for firm matches. A row's size may be missing; if present it is once, few, many or a size class.

size	J	V	D	length	DNA	CDR3
.	TRBJ1-1	TRBV6-6	.	14	TGTGCCAGCAGACCTGGGCAGGGGAACACTGAAGCTTTCTTT	CASRPGQGNTEAFF
.	TRBJ2-7	TRBV27	TRBD2	15	TGTGCCAGCAGTTTAGTTCCTAGCGGAGCATACGAGCAGTACTTC	CASSLVPSGAYEQYF
.	TRBJ1-1	TRBV6-6	TRBD1	14	TGTGCCAGCGGGACAGGGTACTTGAACACTGAAGCTTTCTTT	CASGTGYLNTEAFF
once	TRBJ2-1	TRBV5-1	TRBD2	15	TGCGCCAGCAGATATAGCGGGGGGCACTACAATGAGCAGTTCTTC	CASRYSGGHYNEQFF
.	TRBJ1-6	TRBV7-9	.	16	TGTGCCAGCAGTTCTAAAAGCGGGGTTCGGAATTCACCCCTCCACTTT	CASSSKSGVRNSPLHF
once	TRBJ1-1	TRBV25-1	TRBD1	13	TGTGCCAGCAGGGGAGACAGGGGAATAGTTGCTTTCTTT	CASRGDRGIVAFF
.	TRBJ1-1	TRBV6-6	TRBD1	15	TGTGCCAGCAGTTACGGGGGACAGATCAACCCTGAAGCTTTCTTT	CASSYGGQINPEAFF
large	TRBJ1-1	TRBV28	TRBD1	16	TGTGCCAGCAGTCCCTTCGACAGGGGGCCAGACACTGAAGCTTTCTTT	CASSPFDRGPDTEAFF
.	TRBJ1-3	TRBV5-4	.	17	TGTGCCAGCAGCTTAGTTGGACAGCCACCCTCTGGAAACACCATATATTTT	CASSLVGQPPSGNTIYF
large	TRBJ2-1	TRBV4-2	TRBD2	15	TGTGCCAGCCAACAAGAGCGGGGAACCTACAATGAGCAGTTCTTC	CASQQERGTYNEQFF
.	TRBJ1-1	TRBV6-1	.	14	TGTGCCACCAATACCGGACTCTCGAACACTGAAGCTTTCTTT	CATNTGLSNTEAFF
.	TRBJ2-7	TRBV20-1	.	9	TGCAGTGCTTCAGACGAGCAGTACTTC	CSASDEQYF
.	TRBJ2-2	TRBV6-1	.	16	TGTGCCAGCAGTGCAGGGAGGGGGGCCAGGGTCGGGGAGCTGTTTTTT	CASSAGRGARVGELFF
few	TRBJ1-3	TRBV14	.	12	TGTGCCAGCAGAGGGGTCCGAAACACCATATATTTT	CASRGVRNTIYF
.	TRBJ2-7	TRBV19	TRBD1	12	TGTGCCAGTAGCCGGGACAGCTACGAGCAGTACTTC	CASSRDSYEQYF
.	TRBJ2-5	TRBV9	.	16	TGTGCCAGCAGCGTAGGAGACGCCGGAGGGTGGGAGACCCAGTACTTC	CASSVGDAGGWETQYF
few	TRBJ2-5	TRBV11-2	TRBD2	17	TGTGCCAGCAGCGGGACGTCTAGCGGGGGGGCCTACGAGACCCAGTACTTC	CASSGTSSGGAYETQYF
.	TRBJ1-1	TRBV18	.	14	TGTGCCAGCTCCGTGGCAGGGGAGAACACTGAAGCTTTCTTT	CASSVAGENTEAFF
once	TRBJ2-2	TRBV7-8	.	15	TGTGCCAGCAGCTTACTACAGTCGAACACCGGGGAGCTGTTTTTT	CASSLLQSNTGELFF
.	TRBJ2-5	TRBV4-1	TRBD1	13	TGCGCCAGCAGCCGGACAGGGGAAGAGACCCAGTACTTC	CASSRTGEETQYF
.	TRBJ1-6	TRBV28	TRBD1	14	TGTGCCAGCAGCCCAGGCCAGGGGGGTTCACCCCTCCACTTT	CASSPGQGGSPLHF
.	TRBJ2-7	TRBV5-4	.	16	TGTGCCAGCAGGGCCGATGGGAGACAAGGGTTCTACGAGCAGTACTTC	CASRADGRQGFYEQYF
.	TRBJ2-7	TRBV6-1	.	15	TGTGCCAGCAGTAGGTCAGGGGAAGGGCGCTACGAGCAGTACTTC	CASSRSGEGRYEQYF
.	TRBJ2-1	TRBV2	.	13	TGTGCCTTGGAGGGGGCGATTTACAATGAGCAGTTCTTC	CALEGAIYNEQFF
.	TRBJ1-5	TRBV19	TRBD1	17	TGTGCCACCAGAAGAGGACAGGGGAGCCCTATAGACCAGCCCCAGCATTTT	CATRRGQGSPIDQPQHF
.	TRBJ2-5	TRBV20-1	.	11	TGCAGTGCGATAATCGGAGAGACCCAGTACTTC	CSAIIGETQYF
.	TRBJ1-2	TRBV5-1	.	13	TGCGCCAGCAGGGGGACAAATTTCTATGGCTACACCTTC	CASRGTNFYGYTF
.	TRBJ2-3	TRBV7-9	TRBD2	16	TGTGCCAGCAGCTTACAGACTAGCGGGGACCTGTCTACGCAGTATTTT	CASSLQTSGDLSTQYF
.	TRBJ1-5	TRBV19	.	17	TGTGCCAGTAGTATGGGCAGAACAGGGTTTAGCAATCAGCCCCAGCATTTT	CASSMGRTGFSNQPQHF
few	TRBJ1-2	TRBV7-8	TRBD1	11	TGTGCCAGCAGCCGACAGGGGTTTTCCGCCTTC	CASSRQGFSAF
.	TRBJ2-1	TRBV7-2	TRBD2	14	TGTGCCAGCAGCTTATTTCCGGGGGGAGGTGAGCAGTTCTTC	CASSLFPGGGEQFF
.	TRBJ1-6	TRBV19	TRBD1	15	TGTGCCAGTAGGAGACAGGGCATGGATAATTCACCCCTCCACTTT	CASRRQGMDNSPLHF
.	TRBJ1-2	TRBV28	.	14	TGTGCCACGGCCGCGGGCCCAATAAACTATGGCTACACCTTC	CATAAGPINYGYTF
.	TRBJ2-7	TRBV5-5	TRBD2	15	TGTGCCAGCAGCCTAGCGGGACAGCGAGGCTACGAGCAGTACTTC	CASSLAGQRGYEQYF
.	TRBJ2-7	TRBV5-1	.	14	TGCGCCAGCAGCTTGGGACCGATCGGGTACGAGCAGTACTTC	CASSLGPIGYEQYF
.	TRBJ2-5	TRBV7-2	.	16	TGTGCCAGCAGCTTGGCGGGGGCAACCCTCGGGGAGACCCAGTACTTC	CASSLAGATLGETQYF
.	TRBJ2-7	TRBV2	TRBD1	12	TGTGCCAGCAGGGACAGGCGCTACGAGCAGTACTTC	CASRDRRYEQYF
.	TRBJ1-3	TRBV7-9	.	13	TGTGCCAGCAGCTTACTCTCTGGAAACACCATATATTTT	CASSLLSGNTIYF
once	TRBJ2-5	TRBV5-8	TRBD1	14	TGTGCCAGCAGCTTGGTGACAGGGGATGAGACCCAGTACTTC	CASSLVTGDETQYF
.	TRBJ2-7	TRBV5-1	.	15	TGCGCCAGCAGCTTGGACCAGGGGTCCACCTACGAGCAGTACTTC	CASSLDQGSTYEQYF
.	TRBJ2-1	TRBV19	TRBD2	15	TGTGCCAGTAGTACAACTAGCGGGGGAAGGAATGAGCAGTTCTTC	CASSTTSGGRNEQFF
.	TRBJ2-5	TRBV7-6	TRBD2	18	TGTGCCAGCAGCTTAGCGGCTAGCGGGGGGCGGACGCAAGAGACCCAGTACTTC	CASSLAASGGRTQETQYF